The T cell receptor (beta chain) described here comes from a study of beta chain features in type 1 diabetes. Overall study results and limits: TCRB CDR3s were moderately but significantly shorter in Type 1 diabetes patients in all four CD4+ subsets.

With respect to this clone: No antigen is known for it.

Sequenced material consisted of expressed TCRB transcripts (all of the isolated RNA was reverse transcribed). Profiled with immunoSEQ multiplex PCR; TCRdb holds only in-frame clones, not every one. The sample has almost 350,000 clones; about a tenth are singletons. CDR1 SGHDT and CDR2 YYEEEE come from the germline V gene. The CDR3 has 17 amino acids. With V trimmed by 0 bases and J by 5 bases, 13 bases remained unmatched. This sequence joins TRBV5-6 and TRBJ1-1; 7 bases agree with TRBD1. The TCR was taken from a man aged 25 to 40 with type 1 diabetes. The material sequenced was central memory CD4+ T cells from blood. CDR3 in DNA: TGTGCCAGCAGCTTGGCCTTACTGACAGGGCTGGATACTGAAGCTTTCTTT. Its protein is CASSLALLTGLDTEAFF.